By its share, the clone carrying this TCR beta chain is medium-sized (0.01 to 0.1%). Its antigen remains unknown. Treatment noted: roughly 11-day PBMC culture with coronavirus spike peptide pools or control peptides (ViraFEST assay). CD4+ T cells that came from the unexposed donor were collected before the COVID-19 pandemic (2011-2018). The data are from a study of vaccination and CD4 T cells after COVID-19. The overall study: Every culture used as a control got a CEFX pool, an HIV-1 Nef pool, or no peptide. Broader study findings: Convalescent patients showed a median roughly 85% of reactive clones that were seen only post-vaccination.

Cultured CD4+ T cell DNA was sequenced using the Oncomine TCR Beta short-read assay. The genomic DNA was obtained from cultured CD4+ T cells by extraction with the QIAamp micro DNA kit. In TCRdb, the PCR reads were re-called with MiXCR into one record per CDR3 protein. The sample carries approximately 5,700 distinct CDR3 sequences, 27% recorded once. The TCR was taken from a human donor in good health. The sample consisted of CD4+ T cells from blood, cultured in vitro.

CDR3: CASSLGGPTEAFF. The CDR3 region has the DNA TGTGCCAGCAGCTTAGGGGGACCCACTGAAGCTTTCTTT. The chain recombines TRBV6-1 with TRBJ1-1, with D possibly TRBD1 on 6 matching bases. Germline CDR1 is MNHNS and CDR2 is SASEGT. Trimming pared 6 bases from V and 4 bases from J, leaving 12 bases between. This CDR3 has 13 residues.